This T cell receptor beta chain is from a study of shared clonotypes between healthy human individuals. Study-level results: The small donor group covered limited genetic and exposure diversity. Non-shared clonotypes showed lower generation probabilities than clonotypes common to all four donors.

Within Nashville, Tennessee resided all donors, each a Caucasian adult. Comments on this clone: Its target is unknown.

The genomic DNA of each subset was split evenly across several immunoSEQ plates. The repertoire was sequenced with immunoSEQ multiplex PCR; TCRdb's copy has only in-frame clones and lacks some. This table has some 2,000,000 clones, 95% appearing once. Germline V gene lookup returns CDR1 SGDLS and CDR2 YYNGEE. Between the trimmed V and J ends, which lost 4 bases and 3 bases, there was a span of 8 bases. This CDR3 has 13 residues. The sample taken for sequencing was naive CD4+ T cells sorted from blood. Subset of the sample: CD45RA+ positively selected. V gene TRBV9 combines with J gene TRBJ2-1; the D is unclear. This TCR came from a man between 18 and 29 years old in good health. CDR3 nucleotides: TGTGCCAGCAGCCCCCGAAGCTACAATGAGCAGTTCTTC. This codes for CASSPRSYNEQFF.